A selection of T cell receptor beta chains follows, all from one sample in a study of T-cell memory formation after mild COVID-19. TCRdb re-analysed the 5' RACE reads in MiXCR, keeping a single row per CDR3 protein. The sample lists 100,000 to 140,000 distinct CDR3 sequences; about 15% were seen once. The sample taken for sequencing was PBMCs or a T cell subset sorted from them (not recorded which). The receptors come from a man aged 18 to 35 who had mild COVID-19 (a few samples of this study predate the infection). Cell type and time point are not known. Both conserved end residues are part of each CDR3. Fields, in order: clone size, D gene, J gene, V gene, CDR3 length, CDR3 protein, CDR3 DNA. D genes are given only for firm matches. The size of a clone is reported for some rows only, either as once, few or many, or as a class for expanded clones.

size: many
D: TRBD1
J: TRBJ2-1
V: TRBV29-1
length: 16
CDR3: CSVDGTDLFPGNEQFF
DNA: TGCAGCGTTGATGGGACAGACCTTTTTCCCGGCAATGAGCAGTTCTTC

size: few
D: NA
J: TRBJ2-1
V: TRBV7-9
length: 13
CDR3: CASSFVPTDEQFF
DNA: TGTGCCAGCAGTTTTGTCCCAACAGATGAGCAGTTCTTC

size: NA
D: NA
J: TRBJ1-1
V: TRBV9
length: 14
CDR3: CASSPREGNTEAFF
DNA: TGTGCCAGCAGCCCCCGGGAGGGGAACACTGAAGCTTTCTTT

size: few
D: TRBD1
J: TRBJ1-5
V: TRBV4-3
length: 14
CDR3: CASSRGTGDQPQHF
DNA: TGCGCCAGCAGCCGGGGGACAGGAGATCAGCCCCAGCATTTT

size: few
D: TRBD2
J: TRBJ2-3
V: TRBV11-2
length: 14
CDR3: CASSLVPSGDTQYF
DNA: TGTGCCAGCAGCTTAGTGCCTAGCGGGGATACGCAGTATTTT

size: NA
D: NA
J: TRBJ2-2
V: TRBV5-4
length: 15
CDR3: CASIDLGENTGELFF
DNA: TGTGCCAGCATCGATCTTGGGGAGAACACCGGGGAGCTGTTTTTT

size: many
D: NA
J: TRBJ1-6
V: TRBV19
length: 17
CDR3: CASSPRRPKYRNSPLHF
DNA: TGTGCCAGTAGTCCGCGTCGACCTAAATACAGGAATTCACCCCTCCACTTT

size: few
D: NA
J: TRBJ2-1
V: TRBV5-1
length: 16
CDR3: CASSLASGGLINEQFF
DNA: TGCGCCAGCAGCTTGGCCTCCGGGGGCCTGATAAATGAGCAGTTCTTC

size: many
D: NA
J: TRBJ2-1
V: TRBV15
length: 14
CDR3: CATSRDYSYNEQFF
DNA: TGTGCCACCAGCAGAGATTACTCCTACAATGAGCAGTTCTTC

size: few
D: NA
J: TRBJ2-4
V: TRBV27
length: 15
CDR3: CASSFLGAAKNIQYF
DNA: TGTGCCAGCAGTTTTTTGGGGGCTGCCAAAAACATTCAGTACTTC

size: NA
D: TRBD2
J: TRBJ2-5
V: TRBV9
length: 18
CDR3: CASSVNLAGGRGQETQYF
DNA: TGTGCCAGCAGCGTAAACCTAGCGGGGGGGCGGGGACAAGAGACCCAGTACTTC

size: NA
D: TRBD2
J: TRBJ2-7
V: TRBV4-3
length: 14
CDR3: CASSPSGGYYEQYF
DNA: TGCGCCAGCAGCCCCAGCGGGGGGTACTACGAGCAGTACTTC

size: NA
D: NA
J: TRBJ2-5
V: TRBV7-9
length: 15
CDR3: CASSQTPGPQETQYF
DNA: TGTGCCAGCAGCCAAACTCCGGGACCCCAAGAGACCCAGTACTTC

size: few
D: NA
J: TRBJ2-7
V: TRBV12-3/TRBV12-4
length: 13
CDR3: CASSLVTRYEQYF
DNA: TGTGCCAGCAGTTTAGTTACACGATACGAGCAGTACTTC

size: few
D: NA
J: TRBJ2-7
V: TRBV9
length: 12
CDR3: CASSVDGYEQYF
DNA: TGTGCCAGCAGCGTAGATGGCTACGAGCAGTACTTC

size: few
D: NA
J: TRBJ2-5
V: TRBV4-1
length: 15
CDR3: CASSHAGPYQETQYF
DNA: TGCGCCAGCAGCCATGCGGGACCGTACCAAGAGACCCAGTACTTC

size: few
D: NA
J: TRBJ1-1
V: TRBV6-5
length: 12
CDR3: CASSYVGGEAFF
DNA: TGTGCCAGCAGTTACGTCGGGGGCGAAGCTTTCTTT

size: NA
D: TRBD1
J: TRBJ2-3
V: TRBV11-3
length: 20
CDR3: CASSFTGAGTGGFRTDTQYF
DNA: TGTGCCAGCAGCTTCACCGGAGCCGGGACAGGTGGTTTTAGGACAGATACGCAGTATTTT

size: few
D: TRBD1
J: TRBJ1-6
V: TRBV6-5
length: 16
CDR3: CASSYSNRGANSPLHF
DNA: TGTGCCAGCAGTTACTCGAACAGGGGGGCTAATTCACCCCTCCACTTT

size: medium-sized
D: NA
J: TRBJ2-1
V: TRBV10-2
length: 13
CDR3: CAVLRDNYNEQFF
DNA: TGCGCCGTACTCCGGGACAATTACAATGAGCAGTTCTTC

size: NA
D: TRBD2
J: TRBJ2-1
V: TRBV24-1
length: 13
CDR3: CATSSAGGHEQFF
DNA: TGTGCCACCAGCTCAGCGGGGGGGCATGAGCAGTTCTTC

size: NA
D: TRBD2
J: TRBJ2-2
V: TRBV27
length: 17
CDR3: CASSLLLSGANTGELFF
DNA: TGTGCCAGCAGTCTTCTCCTTAGCGGGGCGAACACCGGGGAGCTGTTTTTT

size: NA
D: NA
J: TRBJ1-6
V: TRBV4-1
length: 15
CDR3: CAISQDPGEGSPLHF
DNA: TGCGCCATCAGCCAAGATCCAGGGGAGGGATCACCCCTCCACTTT

size: NA
D: NA
J: TRBJ1-1
V: TRBV3-1
length: 13
CDR3: CASDQAGNTEAFF
DNA: TGTGCCAGCGACCAGGCGGGGAACACTGAAGCTTTCTTT

size: few
D: NA
J: TRBJ2-1
V: TRBV7-8
length: 13
CDR3: CASSLAPAMEQFF
DNA: TGTGCCAGCAGCTTAGCGCCGGCGATGGAGCAGTTCTTC

size: NA
D: NA
J: TRBJ1-1
V: TRBV14
length: 12
CDR3: CASSQAGAEAFF
DNA: TGTGCCAGCAGCCAAGCGGGGGCTGAAGCTTTCTTT

size: few
D: NA
J: TRBJ2-1
V: TRBV7-3
length: 13
CDR3: CASSPLRGHEQFF
DNA: TGTGCCAGCAGCCCTCTCAGGGGCCATGAGCAGTTCTTC

size: few
D: NA
J: TRBJ2-3
V: TRBV2
length: 13
CDR3: CASPISGTDTQYF
DNA: TGTGCCAGCCCGATAAGCGGCACAGATACGCAGTATTTT

size: NA
D: NA
J: TRBJ2-6
V: TRBV14
length: 15
CDR3: CASSQVDSGANVLTF
DNA: TGTGCCAGCAGCCAAGTGGATTCTGGGGCCAACGTCCTGACTTTC

size: NA
D: NA
J: TRBJ1-1
V: TRBV4-1
length: 15
CDR3: CASSQEGQMITEAFF
DNA: TGCGCCAGCAGCCAAGAGGGGCAGATGATCACTGAAGCTTTCTTT

size: few
D: NA
J: TRBJ2-5
V: TRBV5-5
length: 11
CDR3: CASSHRETQYF
DNA: TGTGCCAGCAGCCATCGCGAGACCCAGTACTTC

size: few
D: TRBD2
J: TRBJ2-1
V: TRBV7-9
length: 17
CDR3: CASSLAAAGGSYNEQFF
DNA: TGTGCCAGCAGCTTAGCGGCAGCGGGGGGTTCCTACAATGAGCAGTTCTTC

size: NA
D: TRBD1
J: TRBJ2-6
V: TRBV12-5
length: 18
CDR3: CASGWPGTGGSGANVLTF
DNA: TGTGCTAGTGGTTGGCCCGGGACAGGGGGCTCAGGGGCCAACGTCCTGACTTTC

size: NA
D: NA
J: TRBJ1-2
V: TRBV5-1
length: 14
CDR3: CASSPGTEFYGYTF
DNA: TGCGCCAGCAGCCCGGGGACCGAATTCTATGGCTACACCTTC

size: NA
D: NA
J: TRBJ1-1
V: TRBV10-3
length: 15
CDR3: CAISDQDTSNTEAFF
DNA: TGTGCCATCAGTGACCAGGACACCTCGAACACTGAAGCTTTCTTT

size: NA
D: NA
J: TRBJ1-4
V: TRBV27
length: 15
CDR3: CASSLLGTHGEKLFF
DNA: TGTGCCAGCAGTTTACTCGGTACACATGGCGAAAAACTGTTTTTT

size: few
D: NA
J: TRBJ1-2
V: TRBV12-3/TRBV12-4
length: 16
CDR3: CASSPIDGGVDYGYTF
DNA: TGTGCCAGCAGCCCCATCGACGGGGGGGTCGATTATGGCTACACCTTC